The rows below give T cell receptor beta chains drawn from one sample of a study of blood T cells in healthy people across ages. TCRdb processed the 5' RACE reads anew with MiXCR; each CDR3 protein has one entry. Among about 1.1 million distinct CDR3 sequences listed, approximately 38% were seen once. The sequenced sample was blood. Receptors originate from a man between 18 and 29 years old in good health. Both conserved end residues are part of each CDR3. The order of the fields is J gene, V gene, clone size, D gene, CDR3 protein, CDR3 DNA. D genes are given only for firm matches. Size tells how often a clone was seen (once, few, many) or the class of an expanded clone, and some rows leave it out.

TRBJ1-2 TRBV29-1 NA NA CSVVGGTYGYTF TGCAGCGTTGTGGGGGGAACGTATGGCTACACCTTC
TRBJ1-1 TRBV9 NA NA CASSEGGAWGDTEAFF TGTGCCAGCAGCGAGGGAGGAGCTTGGGGGGACACTGAAGCTTTCTTT
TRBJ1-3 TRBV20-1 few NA CSARDLRGNTIYF TGCAGTGCTAGAGATCTTAGGGGAAACACCATATATTTT
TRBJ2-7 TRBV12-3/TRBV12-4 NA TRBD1 CASSFNRGYEQYF TGTGCCAGCAGTTTCAACAGGGGCTACGAGCAGTACTTC
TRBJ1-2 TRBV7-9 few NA CASSPRVGYGYTF TGTGCCAGCAGCCCCAGGGTTGGATATGGCTACACCTTC
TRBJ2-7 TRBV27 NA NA CASSPGPVSYEQYF TGTGCCAGCAGTCCTGGACCCGTTTCCTACGAGCAGTACTTC
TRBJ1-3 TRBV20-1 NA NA CSASGTTGNTIYF TGCAGTGCCTCCGGGACAACTGGAAACACCATATATTTT
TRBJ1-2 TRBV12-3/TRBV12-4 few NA CASSRSGDYGYTF TGTGCCAGCAGCCGGTCGGGAGACTATGGCTACACCTTC
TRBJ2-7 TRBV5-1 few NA CASSLEGAAIYEQYF TGCGCCAGCAGCTTGGAAGGAGCCGCAATCTACGAGCAGTACTTC
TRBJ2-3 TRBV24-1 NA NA CATSVGPVPTTQYF TGTGCCACCAGTGTGGGCCCCGTCCCTACTACGCAGTATTTT
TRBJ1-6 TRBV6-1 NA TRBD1 CASSELTGDNSPLHF TGTGCCAGCAGTGAATTAACAGGGGATAATTCACCCCTCCACTTT
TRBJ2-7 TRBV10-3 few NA CAISGGDAYEQYF TGTGCCATCAGTGGGGGGGATGCCTACGAGCAGTACTTC
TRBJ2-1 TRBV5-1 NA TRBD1 CASSPQYRGYNEQFF TGCGCCAGCAGCCCGCAATACAGGGGGTACAATGAGCAGTTCTTC
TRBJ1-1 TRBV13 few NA CASSFSGGEAFF TGTGCCAGCAGCTTTTCTGGGGGGGAAGCTTTCTTT
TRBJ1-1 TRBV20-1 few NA CSASSTRTTEAFF TGCAGTGCTAGTTCTACCAGGACTACTGAAGCTTTCTTT
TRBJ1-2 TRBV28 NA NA CASSLGGDSNGDGYTF TGTGCCAGCAGTTTAGGGGGAGACTCCAACGGCGATGGCTACACCTTC
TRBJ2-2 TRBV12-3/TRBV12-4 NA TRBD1 CASSPGQGINSGELFF TGTGCCAGCAGTCCTGGACAGGGCATAAATTCCGGGGAGCTGTTTTTT
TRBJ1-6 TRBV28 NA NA CASSLFGTPLHF TGTGCCAGCAGTTTATTCGGAACACCCCTCCACTTT
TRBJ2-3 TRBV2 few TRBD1 CASKTGVSGTDTQYF TGTGCCAGCAAAACAGGGGTCTCGGGCACAGATACGCAGTATTTT
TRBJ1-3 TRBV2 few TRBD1 CASRGDRGNTIYF TGTGCCAGCAGGGGGGACAGGGGAAACACCATATATTTT
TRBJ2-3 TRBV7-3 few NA CASSLGQIDTQYF TGTGCCAGCAGCTTAGGCCAAATAGATACGCAGTATTTT
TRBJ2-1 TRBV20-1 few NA CSAITLRVAYNEQFF TGCAGTGCTATCACCCTGCGGGTTGCCTACAATGAGCAGTTCTTC
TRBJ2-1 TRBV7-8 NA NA CASSPRIELAGYNEQFF TGTGCCAGCAGCCCAAGGATCGAACTAGCTGGTTACAATGAGCAGTTCTTC
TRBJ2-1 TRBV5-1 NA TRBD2 CASSFSLADVYNEQFF TGCGCCAGCAGCTTTTCACTAGCGGATGTCTACAATGAGCAGTTCTTC
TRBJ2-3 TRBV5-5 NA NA CASGLRGDTQYF TGTGCCAGCGGCTTGAGGGGGGATACGCAGTATTTT
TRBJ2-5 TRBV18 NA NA CASSPAREQETQYF TGTGCCAGCTCACCGGCCAGGGAGCAAGAGACCCAGTACTTC
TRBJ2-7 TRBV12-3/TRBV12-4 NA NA CASGRGVLEQYF TGTGCCAGCGGGCGCGGGGTTCTCGAGCAGTACTTC
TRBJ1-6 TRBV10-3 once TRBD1 CAISESRTGGGGSPLHF TGTGCCATCAGTGAGTCTCGGACAGGGGGCGGTGGTTCACCCCTCCACTTT
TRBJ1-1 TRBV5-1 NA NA CASSLLVRTPNTEAFF TGCGCCAGCAGCTTGCTCGTCCGCACCCCGAACACTGAAGCTTTCTTT
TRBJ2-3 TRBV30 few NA CAWTHQGTDTQYF TGTGCCTGGACCCACCAGGGCACAGATACGCAGTATTTT
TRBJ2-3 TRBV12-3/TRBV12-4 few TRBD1 CASSLARGLTDTQYF TGTGCCAGCAGTTTAGCGAGGGGGCTGACAGATACGCAGTATTTT
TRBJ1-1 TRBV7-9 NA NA CASTPWGGTEAFF TGTGCCAGCACGCCGTGGGGAGGAACTGAAGCTTTCTTT
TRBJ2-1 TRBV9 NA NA CASSVGARLGEQFF TGTGCCAGCAGCGTAGGTGCCCGGCTGGGGGAGCAGTTCTTC
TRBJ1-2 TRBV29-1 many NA CSAPLPTQDTRYGYTF TGCAGCGCCCCTCTACCTACACAAGACACCCGCTATGGCTACACCTTC
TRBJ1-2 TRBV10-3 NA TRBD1 CAISKTGDVAEGYTF TGTGCCATCAGTAAGACAGGGGATGTGGCAGAGGGCTACACCTTC
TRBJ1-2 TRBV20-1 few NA CSARESPSNYGYTF TGCAGTGCTAGAGAAAGTCCGTCTAACTATGGCTACACCTTC
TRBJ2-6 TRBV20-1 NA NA CSALTGPSGANVLTF TGCAGTGCTTTGACAGGACCCTCTGGGGCCAACGTCCTGACTTTC
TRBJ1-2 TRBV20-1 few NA CSEGGADLYGYTF TGCAGTGAAGGGGGGGCCGATCTTTATGGCTACACCTTC
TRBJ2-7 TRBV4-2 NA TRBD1 CASSLETGGAYEQYF TGTGCCAGCAGCCTCGAGACAGGGGGCGCTTACGAGCAGTACTTC
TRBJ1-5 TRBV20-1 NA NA CSAKHSNQPQHF TGCAGTGCCAAGCATAGCAATCAGCCCCAGCATTTT
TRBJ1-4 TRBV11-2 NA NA CASSTRRAATNEKLFF TGTGCCAGCAGCACCCGCCGGGCGGCAACTAATGAAAAACTGTTTTTT
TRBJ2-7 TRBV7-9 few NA CASSKGVPYEQYF TGTGCCAGCAGCAAAGGGGTCCCCTACGAGCAGTACTTC
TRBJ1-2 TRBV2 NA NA CASSEVGGHGYTF TGTGCCAGCAGTGAAGTCGGGGGCCATGGCTACACCTTC
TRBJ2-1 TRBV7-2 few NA CASGVWAINEQFF TGTGCCAGCGGGGTCTGGGCAATCAATGAGCAGTTCTTC
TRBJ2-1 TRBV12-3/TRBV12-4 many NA CASSRVRSDNEQFF TGTGCCAGCAGTCGAGTAAGGTCGGACAATGAGCAGTTCTTC
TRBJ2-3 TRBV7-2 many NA CASSLRRSTDTQYF TGTGCCAGCAGCTTAAGACGGAGCACAGATACGCAGTATTTT
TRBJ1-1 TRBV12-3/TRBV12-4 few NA CASSPIGGRKNTEAFF TGTGCCAGCAGTCCGATTGGGGGGCGGAAGAACACTGAAGCTTTCTTT
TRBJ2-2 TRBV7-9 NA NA CASSASSALSGELFF TGTGCCAGCAGCGCATCTTCAGCACTGTCCGGGGAGCTGTTTTTT
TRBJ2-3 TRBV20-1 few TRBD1 CSARPGQGAGDTQYF TGCAGTGCTCGTCCCGGACAGGGGGCCGGAGATACGCAGTATTTT
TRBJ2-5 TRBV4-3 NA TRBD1 CASSQQGDSQETQYF TGCGCCAGCAGCCAACAAGGGGACAGCCAAGAGACCCAGTACTTC
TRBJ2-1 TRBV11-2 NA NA CASSLDRGGYNEQFF TGTGCCAGCAGCCTCGACAGGGGAGGGTACAATGAGCAGTTCTTC
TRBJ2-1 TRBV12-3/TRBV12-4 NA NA CASTTYRVRVSYNEQFF TGTGCCAGCACCACCTACAGGGTGCGCGTCTCCTACAATGAGCAGTTCTTC
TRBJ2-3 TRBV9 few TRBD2 CASSETSGKGDTQYF TGTGCCAGCAGCGAAACTAGCGGGAAAGGAGATACGCAGTATTTT
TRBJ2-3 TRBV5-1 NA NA CASSLAGPDTQYF TGCGCCAGCAGCTTGGCGGGTCCAGATACGCAGTATTTT
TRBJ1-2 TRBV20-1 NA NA CSASLGYGYTF TGCAGTGCTAGTTTGGGCTATGGCTACACCTTC